This TCR beta chain was documented in a study of T cell clones after liver transplantation. Across the whole study: Without induction therapy, subjects received standard immunosuppression until 12-24 months post-transplant. Blood was drawn pre-transplant, before withdrawal, and after full or failed withdrawal.

Clones were sequenced by immunoSEQ multiplex PCR, and TCRdb holds only the in-frame ones, with some missing. The top ten clones hold just over 35% of a sample with around 6,100 clones, 81% of them seen once. The CDR3 covers 14 residues. Germline assignment: CDR1 SGHTA and CDR2 FQGTGA. The ends were cut back, 0 bases at V and 8 bases at J, with 11 bases in the middle. The specimen was CD8+ T cells from blood, collected before liver transplant. The clonotype comes from a human donor who received a liver transplant. The rearrangement uses TRBV7-3 and TRBJ2-1, with D perhaps TRBD2 (6 bases). The CDR3 here is CASSLTGGRDEQFF. In DNA form, the CDR3 reads TGTGCCAGCAGCTTAACCGGGGGTCGGGATGAGCAGTTCTTC.